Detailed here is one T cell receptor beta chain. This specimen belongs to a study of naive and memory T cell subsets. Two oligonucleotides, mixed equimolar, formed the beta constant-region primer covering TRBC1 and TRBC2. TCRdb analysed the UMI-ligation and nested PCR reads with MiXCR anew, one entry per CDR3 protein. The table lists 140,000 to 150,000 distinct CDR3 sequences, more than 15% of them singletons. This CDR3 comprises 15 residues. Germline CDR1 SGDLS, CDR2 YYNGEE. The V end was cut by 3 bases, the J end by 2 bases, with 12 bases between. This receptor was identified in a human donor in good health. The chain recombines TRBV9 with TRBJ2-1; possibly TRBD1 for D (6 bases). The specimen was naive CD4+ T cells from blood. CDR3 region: CASSATGPAYNEQFF. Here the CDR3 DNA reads TGTGCCAGCAGCGCCACAGGGCCTGCCTACAATGAGCAGTTCTTC.